The clone carrying this TCR beta chain occurred once. Germline loops: CDR1 SGHRS, CDR2 YFSETQ. V was shortened by 4 bases and J by 0 bases, with 10 bases between the two germline ends. The CDR3 is made up of 14 amino acids. This entry comes from a study of Ad26.COV2.S vaccination and SARS-CoV-2 variants. Treatment reported: approximately 18 received Ad26.COV2.S at low or high dose, single or two shots; 5 received placebo; per-sample allocation not given. Sampling occurred on day 63 after the first vaccine or placebo injection. The table came from immunoSEQ multiplex PCR; TCRdb's copy has only in-frame clones and leaves some out. The sample has around 340,000 clones, 75% to 90% seen once.

The specimen comprised peripheral blood, sampled in a trial of Ad26.COV2.S vaccine versus placebo. The clonotype originates from a person between 18 and 65 years old who received the Ad26.COV2.S COVID-19 vaccine or a placebo. The rearrangement uses TRBV5-1 and TRBJ1-2; perhaps TRBD1 as D (6 bases). CDR3 coding DNA: TGCGCCAGCAGCCCAGGGACATCTAACTATGGCTACACCTTC. Protein: CASSPGTSNYGYTF.